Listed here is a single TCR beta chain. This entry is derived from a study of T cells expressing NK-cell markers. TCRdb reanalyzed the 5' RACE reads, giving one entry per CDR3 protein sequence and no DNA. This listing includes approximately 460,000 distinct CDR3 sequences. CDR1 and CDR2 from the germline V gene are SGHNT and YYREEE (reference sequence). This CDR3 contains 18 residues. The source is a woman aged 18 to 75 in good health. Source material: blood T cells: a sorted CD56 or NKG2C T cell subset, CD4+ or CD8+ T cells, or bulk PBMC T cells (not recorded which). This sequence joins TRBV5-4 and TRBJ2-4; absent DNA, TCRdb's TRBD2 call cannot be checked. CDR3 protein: CASSLSGTSGPPRNIQYF.